A selection of T cell receptor beta chains follows, all from one sample in a study of identical twins. TCRdb reprocessed the 5' RACE reads via MiXCR and lists one record per CDR3 protein. Here the sample spans about 720,000 distinct CDR3 sequences, 15% to 20% being singletons. These data were likewise used in another study, on T cells expressing NK-cell markers.

Material: PBMCs. The source is a woman younger than 35 in good health. The CDR3 runs from the conserved cysteine through the conserved F or W. Each record gives: V gene, J gene, CDR3 protein.

V gene: TRBV20-1; J gene: TRBJ2-7; CDR3 protein: CSAGGSGSYEQYF
V gene: TRBV4-2; J gene: TRBJ2-4; CDR3 protein: CASSPDRRLAKNIQYF
V gene: TRBV20-1; J gene: TRBJ1-3; CDR3 protein: CSARDRRSGNTIYF
V gene: TRBV7-9; J gene: TRBJ1-2; CDR3 protein: CASSLASGYTF
V gene: TRBV9; J gene: TRBJ2-3; CDR3 protein: CASSVAASTDTQYF
V gene: TRBV20-1; J gene: TRBJ2-1; CDR3 protein: CSARRATSGSDEQFF
V gene: TRBV7-9; J gene: TRBJ2-3; CDR3 protein: CASSPRRGGSDTQYF
V gene: TRBV7-8; J gene: TRBJ2-3; CDR3 protein: CASSQNRGPDTQYF
V gene: TRBV27; J gene: TRBJ2-3; CDR3 protein: CARLRKDSVTDTQYF
V gene: TRBV7-2; J gene: TRBJ2-7; CDR3 protein: CASSPMLQKSYEQYF
V gene: TRBV7-9; J gene: TRBJ2-2; CDR3 protein: CASSRDRAVAGELFF
V gene: TRBV7-2; J gene: TRBJ2-3; CDR3 protein: CASKGVILQYF
V gene: TRBV5-6; J gene: TRBJ1-2; CDR3 protein: CASSFRGSGYTF
V gene: TRBV7-9; J gene: TRBJ2-3; CDR3 protein: CASSSTFPGTDTQYF
V gene: TRBV2; J gene: TRBJ2-4; CDR3 protein: CASSADGLARNIQYF
V gene: TRBV9; J gene: TRBJ2-3; CDR3 protein: CASSSGPGRDTDTQYF